One sample yielded the 4 T cell receptor beta chains listed below, sequenced in a study of Ad26.COV2.S vaccination and SARS-CoV-2 variants. Libraries were prepared by immunoSEQ multiplex PCR; TCRdb keeps only in-frame clonotypes and omits some of them. This table has about 400,000 clones, 89% appearing once. As to treatment: about 20 received Ad26.COV2.S at low or high dose, single or two shots; roughly 5 received placebo; per-sample allocation not given. Specimen acquisition occurred on day 63 following the initial vaccine or placebo injection. The material was peripheral blood, obtained in a trial of Ad26.COV2.S vaccine versus placebo. All receptors come from a person aged 18-65 years who received the Ad26.COV2.S COVID-19 vaccine or a placebo.

The chain carries TRBV11-3 and TRBJ1-5; unclear D gene. Germline assignment: CDR1 SGHNT and CDR2 YENEEA. The V and J ends lost 3 bases and 7 bases respectively, with 16 bases between them. This CDR3 region has 15 residues. The CDR3 reads CASSFWVSERQPQHF. The CDR3 DNA follows: TGTGCCAGCAGCTTTTGGGTCTCCGAGAGGCAGCCCCAGCATTTT. The full variable domain, in which reference TRBV11-3 and TRBJ1-5 provide the parts outside the CDR3, is EAGVVQSPRYKIIEKKQPVAFWCNPISGHNTLYWYLQNLGQGPELLIRYENEEAVDDSQLPKDRFSAERLKGVDSTLKIQPAELGDSAVYLCASSFWVSERQPQHFGDGTRLSIL.

The chain recombines TRBV3-1 (or the pseudogene TRBV3-2) with TRBJ2-2; 10 positions agree with TRBD1. Germline CDR1 reads LGHDT; CDR2 reads YNNKEL (reference sequence). The CDR3 contains 16 residues. J gave up 2 bases and V 6 bases, and 6 bases lay outside the gene matches. CDR3 bases: TGTGCCAGCAGTTTCGGACAGGGGGGTAACACCGGGGAGCTGTTTTTT. This codes for CASSFGQGGNTGELFF.

This chain links TRBV12-3 or TRBV12-4 with TRBJ2-7; D is undetermined. The CDR3 loop spans 13 amino acids. Trimming pared 2 bases from V and 2 bases from J, leaving 7 bases between. The CDR3 sequence is CASSLQITYEQYF. The CDR3 coding sequence is TGTGCCAGCAGTTTACAGATAACCTACGAGCAGTACTTC.

V and J are TRBV27 and TRBJ2-1; no clear D. V was shortened by 2 bases and J by 8 bases, with 16 bases between the two germline ends. This CDR3 is 15 amino acids long. Germline V gives CDR1 MNHEY, CDR2 SMNVEV (reference sequence). CDR3 residues: CASSLPRLPVDEQFF. CDR3 in DNA: TGTGCCAGCAGTTTACCCCGACTGCCTGTGGATGAGCAGTTCTTC.